One sample yielded the 6 T cell receptor beta chains listed below, sequenced in a study of cytomegalovirus exposure and HLA in healthy donors. The study ran its PCR with 60 Vbeta and 13 Jbeta primers. Produced via immunoSEQ multiplex PCR; TCRdb's table is partial and in-frame only. The sample holds 200,000 or so clones; 75% to 85% are singletons and the top ten take 2.5% to 3.5%. The material sequenced was PBMCs. The receptors stem from a woman between 40 and 55 years old in good health and CMV-seronegative.

CDR3 DNA: TGTGCCAGCATCGAGGACTGGACGGGCACAGATACGCAGTATTTT. It is translated as CASIEDWTGTDTQYF. The chain links TRBV7-9 to TRBJ2-3; tentatively, D is TRBD2 (5 bases). The CDR3 contains 15 residues. CDR1 is SEHNR and CDR2 is FQNEAQ in the germline V gene (reference sequence). V lost 7 bases and J lost 1, with 15 bases in between.

On this clone: At one of its ends the junction is not consistent with the germline gene, which may arise from a read error. This chain links TRBV7-2 with TRBJ2-1; 11 bases align to TRBD2. The CDR3 totals 13 residues. Germline V gene lookup returns CDR1 SGHTA and CDR2 FQGNSA. The CDR3 region is CASNLLLAGGTIF. CDR3 nucleotide sequence: TGTGCCAGCAACCTACTCCTAGCGGGAGGAACCATCTTC.

With regard to this clone: Other DNA sequences in the sample encode the same CDR3. The chain links TRBV15 to TRBJ2-7, with a tentative D call TRBD2 (6 bases). CDR1 is LNHNV, CDR2 YYDKDF, per germline (reference sequence). The CDR3 extends over 14 amino acids. Deletions cut 0 bases from V and 4 bases from J, with 10 bases between. CDR3 sequence: CATSRDWREYEQYF. CDR3 nucleotides: TGTGCCACCAGCAGAGATTGGAGGGAATACGAGCAGTACTTC.

The chain combines TRBV28 with TRBJ2-1; the match to TRBD1 covers 10 bases. The CDR3 is 16 amino acids. The trim removed 1 base at V and 7 bases at J, leaving 7 bases unmatched. The germline gives CDR1 MDHEN, CDR2 SYDVKM. The CDR3 protein is CASSLLGTGDMNEQFF. The CDR3 nucleotides read TGTGCCAGCAGTTTATTAGGGACAGGGGACATGAATGAGCAGTTCTTC.

In this sample, this clone turned up a few times. The rearrangement uses TRBV5-6 and TRBJ2-2, with D maybe TRBD2 (5 bases). Germline values: CDR1 SGHDT, CDR2 YYEEEE. The CDR3 has 15 residues. With 4 bases removed from V and 4 bases from J, the gap between germline ends came to 14 bases. In DNA form, the CDR3 reads TGTGCCAGCAGCATGCGAGGGTCGAGCACCGGGGAGCTGTTTTTT. Translated: CASSMRGSSTGELFF.

The genes are TRBV28 and TRBJ2-7; 8 bases align to TRBD2. The length of the CDR3 is 15 residues. CDR1 MDHEN and CDR2 SYDVKM come from the germline V gene. J lost 6 bases, V lost 5 bases, and 12 bases had no gene match. CDR3 DNA sequence: TGTGCCAGCAGTCCGAGGGTAGCGGGAAACGGCGAGCAGTACTTC. Amino acid sequence: CASSPRVAGNGEQYF.